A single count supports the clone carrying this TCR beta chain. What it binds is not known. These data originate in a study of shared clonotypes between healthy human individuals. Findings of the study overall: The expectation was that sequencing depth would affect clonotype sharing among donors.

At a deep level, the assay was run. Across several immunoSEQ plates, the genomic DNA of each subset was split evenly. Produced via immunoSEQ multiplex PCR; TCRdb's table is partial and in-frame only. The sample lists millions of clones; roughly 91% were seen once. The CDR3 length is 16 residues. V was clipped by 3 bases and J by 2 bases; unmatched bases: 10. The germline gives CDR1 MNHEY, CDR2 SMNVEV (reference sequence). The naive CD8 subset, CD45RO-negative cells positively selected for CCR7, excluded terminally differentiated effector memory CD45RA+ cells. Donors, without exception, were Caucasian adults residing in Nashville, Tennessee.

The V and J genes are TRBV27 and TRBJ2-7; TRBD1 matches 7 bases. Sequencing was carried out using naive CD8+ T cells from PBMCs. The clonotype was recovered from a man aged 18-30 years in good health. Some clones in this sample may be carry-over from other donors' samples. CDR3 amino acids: CASSFLSGDRPYEQYF. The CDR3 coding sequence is TGTGCCAGCAGTTTTCTGAGTGGGGACAGACCCTACGAGCAGTACTTC.